These 14 T cell receptor beta chains were sequenced from one sample in a study of T cell repertoires in cytomegalovirus infection. Their antigens remain unidentified. TCRdb itself ran the reads through MiXCR, one entry per CDR3 protein. Of 51,000 or so distinct CDR3 sequences listed, around 20% are singletons. The sample was CD8+ T cells from cultured PBMCs, taken from culture after CMV antigen stimulation. The receptors were sampled from a human donor in good health (CMV status not recorded). Some clones in this sample may be carry-over from other donors' samples.

This clonotype was detected many times. This rearrangement joins TRBV4-1 to TRBJ2-1, with 9 bases lining up with TRBD2. V was clipped by 7 bases and J by 7 bases; unmatched bases: 8. CDR1 is MGHRA and CDR2 is YSYEKL in the germline V gene. This CDR3 region has 14 residues. The CDR3 protein is CASKGGGAANEQFF. As DNA, the CDR3 is TGCGCCAGCAAGGGCGGGGGGGCCGCGAATGAGCAGTTCTTC.

The rearrangement joins TRBV27 to TRBJ1-5; D not certain. The CDR3 has 15 amino acids. Deletions cut 3 bases from V and 0 bases from J, with 9 bases between. Germline V gene sequence: CDR1 MNHEY, CDR2 SMNVEV (reference sequence). The CDR3, as DNA: TGTGCCAGCAGTTTTAACATTGGTAGCAATCAGCCCCAGCATTTT. Protein: CASSFNIGSNQPQHF.

The chain carries TRBV6-2 or TRBV6-3 and TRBJ2-7, with unresolved D. This CDR3 comprises 11 residues. V was pared by 4 bases and J by 1 base, with 2 bases between. Per germline, CDR1 MNHEY and CDR2 SVGEGT. DNA for the CDR3: TGTGCCAGCAGTTGGTCCTACGAGCAGTACTTC. Translation gives CASSWSYEQYF.

This chain links TRBV7-6 with TRBJ2-7, with D possibly being TRBD2 (5 bases). CDR1 is SGHVS, CDR2 FNYEAQ, per germline. The germline V and J ends were trimmed by 5 bases and 3 bases, with 11 bases remaining between them. CDR3 length: 13 amino acids. In DNA form, the CDR3 reads TGTGCCAGCAGCCCAGGACTCGGCTACGAGCAGTACTTC. Translating it yields CASSPGLGYEQYF.

This chain connects TRBV7-2 to TRBJ2-7; the match to TRBD2 covers 8 bases. The junction had 7 bases not matched to a gene; V was cut back by 5 bases and J by 4 bases. Germline V gene lookup returns CDR1 SGHTA and CDR2 FQGNSA. This CDR3 is 14 amino acids long. The CDR3 nucleotides read TGTGCCAGCAGCCCCCGGGGGGGCGGATACGAGCAGTACTTC. Its translation is CASSPRGGGYEQYF.

The chain employs TRBV29-1 and TRBJ1-3; no clear D. In germline, CDR1 is SQVTM, CDR2 ANQGSEA. The CDR3 has 13 amino acids. V shed 5 bases and J shed 2 bases, with 10 bases lying between them. In DNA, the CDR3 is TGCAGCGTTACAAAGGAGGCTGGAAACACCATATATTTT. Protein product: CSVTKEAGNTIYF.

A few counts support this clonotype. V gene TRBV7-6 combines with J gene TRBJ2-7; D is perhaps TRBD1 (6 bases). The germline V gene encodes CDR1 SGHVS and CDR2 FNYEAQ. Trimming took 5 bases from V and 8 from J, leaving 13 bases between them. The length of the CDR3 is 12 residues. The CDR3 bases are TGTGCCAGCAGCGCCCGGACAGACAAGCAGTACTTC. It yields the protein CASSARTDKQYF.

This chain uses TRBV7-9 with TRBJ1-3; D unresolved. CDR3 length: 13 residues. Per the germline V gene, CDR1 is SEHNR and CDR2 is FQNEAQ (reference sequence). Between the trimmed V and J ends, which lost 5 bases and 4 bases, there was a span of 9 bases. DNA of the CDR3: TGTGCCAGCAGCCAGGATGGGGGAAACACCATATATTTT. Encoded protein: CASSQDGGNTIYF. Complete variable domain (other parts from reference TRBV7-9 and TRBJ1-3): DTGVSQNPRHKITKRGQNVTFRCDPISEHNRLYWYRQTLGQGPEFLTYFQNEAQLEKSRLLSDRFSAERPKGSFSTLEIQRTEQGDSAMYLCASSQDGGNTIYFGEGSWLTVV.

J is TRBJ1-5 and V is TRBV9; D is ambiguous. The V end was cut by 0 bases, the J end by 0 bases, with 13 bases between. The CDR3 extends over 17 amino acids. Looked up from germline, CDR1 is SGDLS and CDR2 is YYNGEE. The CDR3 DNA follows: TGTGCCAGCAGCGTAGATGCAGGACGTTCTAGCAATCAGCCCCAGCATTTT. Translated, it gives CASSVDAGRSSNQPQHF. Full variable domain (remainder filled in from reference TRBV9 and TRBJ1-5): DSGVTQTPKHLITATGQRVTLRCSPRSGDLSVYWYQQSLDQGLQFLIQYYNGEERAKGNILERFSAQQFPDLHSELNLSSLELGDSALYFCASSVDAGRSSNQPQHFGDGTRLSIL.

This clonotype appeared a few times. The V and J genes are TRBV7-8 and TRBJ1-1, with D unresolved. CDR3 size: 12 residues. Germline V CDR1 and CDR2: SGHVS, FQNEAQ. V lost 0 bases, J lost 8 bases, and 7 bases lay in between. The CDR3 reads CASSLAGREAFF. In DNA, the CDR3 is TGTGCCAGCAGCTTAGCAGGGAGGGAAGCTTTCTTT. Drawing the rest from reference TRBV7-8 and TRBJ1-1, the complete variable domain is GAGVSQSPRYKVAKRGQDVALRCDPISGHVSLFWYQQALGQGPEFLTYFQNEAQLDKSGLPSDRFFAERPEGSVSTLKIQRTQQEDSAVYLCASSLAGREAFFGQGTRLTVV.

This chain uses TRBV12-3 or TRBV12-4 with TRBJ1-3; 7 bases fit TRBD1. CDR3 length: 14 residues. With V trimmed by 5 bases and J by 2 bases, 3 bases remained unmatched. CDR3 DNA: TGTGCCAGCAGTGGAACAGGGGCTGGAAACACCATATATTTT. Its protein product is CASSGTGAGNTIYF.

V usage is TRBV5-4 and J usage is TRBJ2-7; D perhaps matches TRBD1 (5 bases). Trimming stripped 0 bases from V and 7 bases from J, with 8 bases between. The CDR3 has 12 amino acids. Germline-derived CDR1 and CDR2 are SGHNT and YYREEE (reference sequence). The DNA for the CDR3 is TGTGCCAGCAGCTTGGCCCAGGGAGAGCAGTACTTC. Its translation: CASSLAQGEQYF.

The chain uses TRBV6-5 and TRBJ2-2, with 8 bases matching TRBD2. V trimming: 2 bases; J trimming: 1 base; junction bases outside the gene matches: 6. Germline V gives CDR1 MNHEY, CDR2 SVGAGI. The CDR3 has 17 residues. The chain's CDR3 is CASSYPSSGGNTGELFF. In DNA form, the CDR3 reads TGTGCCAGCAGTTACCCGTCGAGCGGGGGGAACACCGGGGAGCTGTTTTTT.

The rearrangement links TRBV4-3 to TRBJ2-7; 7 nucleotides align to TRBD1. The germline V gene encodes CDR1 LGHNA and CDR2 YSLEER. The CDR3 contains 13 residues. The V gene end was trimmed by 3 bases and the J gene end by 4 bases; junction bases not matched to a gene: 3. The CDR3 DNA is TGCGCCAGCAGCCACTTCAGGGGGTACGAGCAGTACTTC. Translating gives CASSHFRGYEQYF.